The rows below give T cell receptor beta chains drawn from one sample of a study of identical twins. A single record per CDR3 protein comes from TCRdb applying MiXCR to the 5' RACE reads. The sample holds a few hundred thousand distinct CDR3 sequences, approximately 8.7% seen once. The sequenced sample consisted of naive T cells sorted from blood. The receptors stem from a woman between 50 and 59 years old in good health. Each CDR3 is given with its conserved first and last residue. The D gene is left open where the match is weak. The size entry is marked missing in some rows and otherwise reads once, few, many or a size class.

TRBV7-9	TRBJ1-2	NA	NA	TGTGCCAGCAGCTTGGGCAGGGACTATGGCTACACCTTC	CASSLGRDYGYTF
TRBV9	TRBJ2-7	NA	NA	TGTGCCAGCAGCGTAGGCCCATCCGGGACGACCTACGAGCAGTACTTC	CASSVGPSGTTYEQYF
TRBV6-5	TRBJ2-1	few	TRBD2	TGTGCCAGCAGAAGACTAGCGGGCCTTAATGAGCAGTTCTTC	CASRRLAGLNEQFF
TRBV4-1	TRBJ2-1	few	TRBD1	TGCGCCAGCAGCCAAGGGGGGGGACAGGGGCGTTACAATGAGCAGTTCTTC	CASSQGGGQGRYNEQFF
TRBV24-1	TRBJ2-3	few	NA	TGTGCCACCAGACGGGGGACGGGCACAGATACGCAGTATTTT	CATRRGTGTDTQYF
TRBV5-1	TRBJ2-1	many	NA	TGCGCCAGCAGCAACCCCAAAGCGGTTCGCTCCTACAATGAGCAGTTCTTC	CASSNPKAVRSYNEQFF
TRBV5-1	TRBJ2-1	many	NA	TGCGCCAGCAGCTTTAGGTCGCAGCGGCTATACAATGAGCAGTTCTTC	CASSFRSQRLYNEQFF
TRBV6-5	TRBJ1-4	many	NA	TGTGCCAGCAGTCCCAACGGTCGCAGAGAACTGTTTTTT	CASSPNGRRELFF
TRBV5-1	TRBJ2-5	many	TRBD2	TGCGCCAGCAGCTTCGGGACTACCATGGAGACCCAGTACTTC	CASSFGTTMETQYF
TRBV5-1	TRBJ2-3	many	TRBD2	TGCGCCAGCAGCTTGACTAGCGTGGACACAGATACGCAGTATTTT	CASSLTSVDTDTQYF
TRBV18	TRBJ1-4	few	TRBD1	TGTGCCAGCTCACCGGACAGGGGGACTGAAAAACTGTTTTTT	CASSPDRGTEKLFF
TRBV18	TRBJ2-7	many	NA	TGTGCCAGCTCACAAGGGGATAGCGGTATCTCCTACGAGCAGTACTTC	CASSQGDSGISYEQYF
TRBV5-5	TRBJ1-1	many	NA	TGTGCCAGCAGCTTGGCTGGGCTCCAGAACACTGAAGCTTTCTTT	CASSLAGLQNTEAFF
TRBV5-5	TRBJ2-1	few	NA	TGTGCCAGCAGCTTGAGAGTCCTAACCGAGGCGAACAATGAGCAGTTCTTC	CASSLRVLTEANNEQFF
TRBV27	TRBJ2-2	NA	NA	TGTGCCAGCAGTCTCGCGTGGACGAACACCGGGGAGCTGTTTTTT	CASSLAWTNTGELFF
TRBV14	TRBJ2-4	few	NA	TGTGCCAGCAGCCAAGGTGGGGGCACAAACATTCAGTACTTC	CASSQGGGTNIQYF
TRBV11-2	TRBJ2-5	NA	NA	TGTGCCAGCAGCCGGGGGATGGAGACCCAGTACTTC	CASSRGMETQYF
TRBV19	TRBJ1-2	NA	NA	TGTGCCAGTAGTCAGGACGGGAACTATGGCTACACCTTC	CASSQDGNYGYTF
TRBV10-3	TRBJ1-1	many	NA	TGTGCCATCAGTGATTCCAGGGATGGGGAAGCTTTCTTT	CAISDSRDGEAFF
TRBV12-3/TRBV12-4	TRBJ2-3	few	NA	TGTGCCAGCAGCTTAACAGGGCACAGAGCGCTACTGAGCACAGATACGCAGTATTTT	CASSLTGHRALLSTDTQYF
TRBV20-1	TRBJ2-7	many	TRBD2	TGCAGTGCTAGAGGCCTAGCGGTACAGCAGTACTTC	CSARGLAVQQYF
TRBV7-9	TRBJ2-2	NA	TRBD1	TGTGCCAGCAGCGTGGACAGGGGGGCGAACACCGGGGAGCTGTTTTTT	CASSVDRGANTGELFF
TRBV7-9	TRBJ2-1	NA	TRBD2	TGTGCCAGCAGCTTAGCGGGGACTAGCGGGAGGAAGAATGAGCAGTTCTTC	CASSLAGTSGRKNEQFF
TRBV5-1	TRBJ2-2	NA	TRBD2	TGCGCCAGCAGCTCCTCTGGGGCGCCGGGACTAGCGAACACCGGGGAGCTGTTTTTT	CASSSSGAPGLANTGELFF
TRBV29-1	TRBJ2-3	many	NA	TGCAGCGTTGAATTCGGCGAGGATACGCAGTATTTT	CSVEFGEDTQYF
TRBV5-1	TRBJ2-4	many	TRBD2	TGCGCCAGCAGCGTGGGATCGGGAGGGCTAGCCAAAAACATTCAGTACTTC	CASSVGSGGLAKNIQYF
TRBV4-1	TRBJ2-5	NA	TRBD1	TGCGCCAGTAGCGACAGGGGCAACCAAGAGACCCAGTACTTC	CASSDRGNQETQYF
TRBV7-9	TRBJ2-1	many	NA	TGTGCCAGCAGCTCAGCAGGGAACCTATACAATGAGCAGTTCTTC	CASSSAGNLYNEQFF
TRBV15	TRBJ2-4	NA	TRBD1	TGTGCCACCAGCAGAGATCGGACAGGGAGGTACTTC	CATSRDRTGRYF
TRBV6-6	TRBJ1-4	NA	NA	TGTGCCATCTACCCTGGGGGGGGTGAAAAACTGTTTTTT	CAIYPGGGEKLFF
TRBV3-1	TRBJ2-1	many	TRBD2	TGTGCCAGCAGCCACCGGGAGGGCCGAAATGAGCAGTTCTTC	CASSHREGRNEQFF
TRBV3-1	TRBJ2-2	many	NA	TGTGCCAGCAGCCCGTGGTCACTTGGGGCGAACACCGGGGAGCTGTTTTTT	CASSPWSLGANTGELFF
TRBV19	TRBJ2-7	NA	TRBD1	TGTGCCAGTAGTCAACCGGGACAGGGGTTCTACGAGCAGTACTTC	CASSQPGQGFYEQYF